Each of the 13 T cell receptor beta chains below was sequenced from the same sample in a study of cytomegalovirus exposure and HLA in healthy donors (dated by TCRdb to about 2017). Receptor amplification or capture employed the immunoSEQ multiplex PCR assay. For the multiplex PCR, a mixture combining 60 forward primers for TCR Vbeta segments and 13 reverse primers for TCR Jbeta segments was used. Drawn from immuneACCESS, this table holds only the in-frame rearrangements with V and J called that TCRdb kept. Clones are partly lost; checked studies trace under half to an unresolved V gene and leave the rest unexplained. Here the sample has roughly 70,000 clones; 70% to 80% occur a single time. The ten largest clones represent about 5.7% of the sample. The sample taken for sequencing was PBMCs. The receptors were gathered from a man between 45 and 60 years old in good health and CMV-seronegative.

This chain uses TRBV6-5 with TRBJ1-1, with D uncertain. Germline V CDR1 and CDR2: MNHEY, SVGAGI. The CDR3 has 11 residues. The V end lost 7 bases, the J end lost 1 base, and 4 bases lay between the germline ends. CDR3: CASTGNTEAFF. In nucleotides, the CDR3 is TGTGCCAGCACGGGGAACACTGAAGCTTTCTTT.

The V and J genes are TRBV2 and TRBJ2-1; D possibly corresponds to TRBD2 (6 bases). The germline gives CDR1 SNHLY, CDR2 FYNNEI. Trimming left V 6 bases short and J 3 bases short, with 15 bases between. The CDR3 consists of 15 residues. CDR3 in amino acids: CASREGGVGYNEQFF. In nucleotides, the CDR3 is TGTGCCAGCAGGGAGGGAGGCGTAGGCTACAATGAGCAGTTCTTC.

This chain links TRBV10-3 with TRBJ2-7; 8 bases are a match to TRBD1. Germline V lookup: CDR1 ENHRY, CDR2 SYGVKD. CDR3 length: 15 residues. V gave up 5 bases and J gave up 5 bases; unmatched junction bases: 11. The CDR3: CAISPRAGGRDEQYF. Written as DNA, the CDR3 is TGTGCCATCAGTCCCAGGGCAGGGGGCAGGGACGAGCAGTACTTC.

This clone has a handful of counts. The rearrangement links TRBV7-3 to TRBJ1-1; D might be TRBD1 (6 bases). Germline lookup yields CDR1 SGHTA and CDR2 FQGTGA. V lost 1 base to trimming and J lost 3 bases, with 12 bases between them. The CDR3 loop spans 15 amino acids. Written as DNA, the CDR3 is TGTGCCAGCAGCTTAAAGCCAGGGGTGTACACTGAAGCTTTCTTT. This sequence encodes CASSLKPGVYTEAFF. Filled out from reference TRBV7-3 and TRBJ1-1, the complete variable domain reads GAGVSQTPSNKVTEKGKYVELRCDPISGHTALYWYRQSLGQGPEFLIYFQGTGAADDSGLPNDRFFAVRPEGSVSTLKIQRTERGDSAVYLCASSLKPGVYTEAFFGQGTRLTVV.

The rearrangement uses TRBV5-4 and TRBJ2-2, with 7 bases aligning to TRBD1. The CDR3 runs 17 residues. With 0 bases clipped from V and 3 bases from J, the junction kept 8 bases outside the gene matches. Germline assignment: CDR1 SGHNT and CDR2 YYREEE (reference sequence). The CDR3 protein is CASSLGNRGADTGELFF. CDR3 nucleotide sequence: TGTGCCAGCAGCTTGGGGAACAGGGGCGCGGACACCGGGGAGCTGTTTTTT.

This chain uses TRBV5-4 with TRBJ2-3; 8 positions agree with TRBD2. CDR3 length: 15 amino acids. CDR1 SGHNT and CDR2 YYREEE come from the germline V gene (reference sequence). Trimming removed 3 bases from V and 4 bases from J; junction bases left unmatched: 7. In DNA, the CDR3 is TGTGCCAGCAGCTCTCCAACTAGCGGCCCAGATACGCAGTATTTT. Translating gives CASSSPTSGPDTQYF.

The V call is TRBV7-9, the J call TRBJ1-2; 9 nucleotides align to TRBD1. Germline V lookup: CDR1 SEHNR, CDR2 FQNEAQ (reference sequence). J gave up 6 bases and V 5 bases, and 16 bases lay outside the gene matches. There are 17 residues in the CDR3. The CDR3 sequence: CASSLRTGVSSNDGYTF. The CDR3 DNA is TGTGCCAGCAGCCTCAGGACAGGGGTGAGTTCGAATGATGGCTACACCTTC. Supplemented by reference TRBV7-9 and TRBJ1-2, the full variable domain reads DTGVSQNPRHKITKRGQNVTFRCDPISEHNRLYWYRQTLGQGPEFLTYFQNEAQLEKSRLLSDRFSAERPKGSFSTLEIQRTEQGDSAMYLCASSLRTGVSSNDGYTFGSGTRLTVV.

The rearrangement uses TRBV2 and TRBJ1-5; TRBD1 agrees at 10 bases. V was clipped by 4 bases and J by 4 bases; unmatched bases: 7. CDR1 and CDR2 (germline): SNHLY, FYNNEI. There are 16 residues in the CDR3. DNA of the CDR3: TGTGCCAGCAGTGTTCGTCGGGACAGGGGTAATCAGCCCCAGCATTTT. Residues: CASSVRRDRGNQPQHF.

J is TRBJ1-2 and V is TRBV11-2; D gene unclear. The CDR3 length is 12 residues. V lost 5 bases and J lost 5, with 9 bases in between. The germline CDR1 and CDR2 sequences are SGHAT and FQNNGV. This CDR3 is CASSPTGYGYTF. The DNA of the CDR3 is TGTGCCAGCAGCCCAACCGGGTATGGCTACACCTTC.

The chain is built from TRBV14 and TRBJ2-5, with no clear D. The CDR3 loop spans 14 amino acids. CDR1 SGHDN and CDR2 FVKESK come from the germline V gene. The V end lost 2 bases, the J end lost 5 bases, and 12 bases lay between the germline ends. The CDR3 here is CASSQLSPPETQYF. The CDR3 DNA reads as TGTGCCAGCAGCCAACTATCCCCCCCGGAGACCCAGTACTTC.

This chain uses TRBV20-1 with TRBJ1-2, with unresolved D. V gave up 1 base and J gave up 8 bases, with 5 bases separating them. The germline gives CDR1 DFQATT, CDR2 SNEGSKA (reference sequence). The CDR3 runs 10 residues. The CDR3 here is CSARVEGYTF. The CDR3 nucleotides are TGCAGTGCTAGAGTGGAGGGCTACACCTTC.

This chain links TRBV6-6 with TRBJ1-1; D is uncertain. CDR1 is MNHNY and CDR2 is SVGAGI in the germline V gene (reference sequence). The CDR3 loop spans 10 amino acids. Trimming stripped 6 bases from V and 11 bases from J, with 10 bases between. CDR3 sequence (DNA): TGTGCCAGCAGCCAAAGCGAGGCTTTCTTT. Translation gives CASSQSEAFF.

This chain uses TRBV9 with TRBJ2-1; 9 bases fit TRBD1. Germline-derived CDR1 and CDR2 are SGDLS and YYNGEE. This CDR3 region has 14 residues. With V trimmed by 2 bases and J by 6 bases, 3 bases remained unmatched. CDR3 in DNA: TGTGCCAGCAGCGTTGGGACAGGGATCAATGAGCAGTTCTTC. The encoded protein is CASSVGTGINEQFF.